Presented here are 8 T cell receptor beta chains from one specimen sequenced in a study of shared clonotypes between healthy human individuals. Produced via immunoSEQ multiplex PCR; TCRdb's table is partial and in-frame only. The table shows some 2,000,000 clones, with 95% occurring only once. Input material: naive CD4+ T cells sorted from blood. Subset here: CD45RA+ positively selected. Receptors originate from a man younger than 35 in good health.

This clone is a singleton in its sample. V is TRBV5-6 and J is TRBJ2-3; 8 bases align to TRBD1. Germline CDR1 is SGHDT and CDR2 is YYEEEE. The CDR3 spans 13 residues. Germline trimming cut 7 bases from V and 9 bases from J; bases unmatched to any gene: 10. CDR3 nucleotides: TGTGCCAGCGGTAAAGCAGGGGGCGCAACGCAGTATTTT. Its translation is CASGKAGGATQYF. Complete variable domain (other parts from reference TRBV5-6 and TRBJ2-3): DAGVTQSPTHLIKTRGQQVTLRCSPKSGHDTVSWYQQALGQGPQFIFQYYEEEERQRGNFPDRFSGHQFPNYSSELNVNALLLGDSALYLCASGKAGGATQYFGPGTRLTVL.

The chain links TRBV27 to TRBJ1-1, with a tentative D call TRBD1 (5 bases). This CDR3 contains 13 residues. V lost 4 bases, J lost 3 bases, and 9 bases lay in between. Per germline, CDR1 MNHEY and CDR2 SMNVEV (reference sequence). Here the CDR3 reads CASSWTRDTEAFF. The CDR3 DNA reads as TGTGCCAGCAGTTGGACACGAGACACTGAAGCTTTCTTT.

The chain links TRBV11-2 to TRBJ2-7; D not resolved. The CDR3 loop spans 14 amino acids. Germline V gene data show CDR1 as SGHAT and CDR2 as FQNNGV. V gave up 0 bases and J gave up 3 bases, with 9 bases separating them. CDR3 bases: TGTGCCAGCAGCTTAGATTATCTGGGCTACGAGCAGTACTTC. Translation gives CASSLDYLGYEQYF.

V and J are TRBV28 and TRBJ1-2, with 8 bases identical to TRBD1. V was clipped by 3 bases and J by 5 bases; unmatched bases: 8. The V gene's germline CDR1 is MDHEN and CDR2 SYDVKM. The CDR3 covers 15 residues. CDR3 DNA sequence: TGTGCCAGCAGTTTTCTACAGGGGGTTCGGTATGGCTACACCTTC. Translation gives CASSFLQGVRYGYTF.

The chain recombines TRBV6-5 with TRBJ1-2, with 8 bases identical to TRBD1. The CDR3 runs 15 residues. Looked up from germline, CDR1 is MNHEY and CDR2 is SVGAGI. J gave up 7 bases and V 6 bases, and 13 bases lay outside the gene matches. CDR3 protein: CASSRSRGLGGGYTF. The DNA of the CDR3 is TGTGCCAGCAGCCGTTCCAGGGGGCTGGGGGGTGGCTACACCTTC.

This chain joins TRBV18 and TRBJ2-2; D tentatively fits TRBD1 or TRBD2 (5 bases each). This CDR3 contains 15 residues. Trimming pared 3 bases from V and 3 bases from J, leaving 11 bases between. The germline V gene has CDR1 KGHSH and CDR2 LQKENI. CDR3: CASSPGAIDTGELFF. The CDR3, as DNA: TGTGCCAGCTCACCCGGGGCAATAGACACCGGGGAGCTGTTTTTT.

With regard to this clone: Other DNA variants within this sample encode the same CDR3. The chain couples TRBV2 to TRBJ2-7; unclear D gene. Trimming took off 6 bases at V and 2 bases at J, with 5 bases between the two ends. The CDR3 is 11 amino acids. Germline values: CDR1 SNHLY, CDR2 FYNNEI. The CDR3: CASRDTYEQYF. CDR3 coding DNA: TGTGCCAGCAGAGATACCTACGAGCAGTACTTC.

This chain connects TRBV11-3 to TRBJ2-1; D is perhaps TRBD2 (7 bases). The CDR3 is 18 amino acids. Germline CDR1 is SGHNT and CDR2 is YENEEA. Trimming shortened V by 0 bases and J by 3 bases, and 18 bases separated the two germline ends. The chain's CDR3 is CASSLDGSGQRDYNEQFF. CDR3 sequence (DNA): TGTGCCAGCAGCTTAGATGGGTCAGGACAGCGGGACTACAATGAGCAGTTCTTC.